This T cell receptor beta chain was identified in a study of T-cell reconstitution after alpha-beta-depleted transplantation in children. Notes on this clonotype: The antigen is not known.

Researchers prepared the TCRbeta library using unique molecular identifiers, the study reports. TCRdb itself ran the PCR reads through MiXCR, one entry per CDR3 protein. The table has around 200,000 distinct CDR3 sequences, around 9.2% seen once. Germline CDR1 reads SGHTA; CDR2 reads FQGNSA. V was trimmed by 4 bases and J by 6 bases, leaving 10 bases between them. This CDR3 is 13 amino acids long. General study points: After one year, T-cell counts and TCRbeta diversity mostly came from new T cells. High day-60 TCRbeta diversity in some patients came from surviving recipient T cells and thymic progenitors. Two months or so post-transplant, alpha-beta T cells reportedly derived from several hundred expanded graft clones.

The material sequenced was PBMCs, mostly from graft donor cells, taken 360 days after TCRalphabeta/CD19-depleted stem cell transplant. The sequence was obtained from a male patient aged 2-15 years who had a stem cell transplant for acute myeloid leukemia, so the T cells may come from the graft donor. The J gene is TRBJ2-1, the V gene TRBV7-2; D uncertain. The DNA of the CDR3 is TGTGCCAGCAGCTCCTTTCAAAGCAATGAGCAGTTCTTC. It codes for CASSSFQSNEQFF.